The 27 T cell receptor beta chains given below trace back to one sample, sequenced in a study of cytomegalovirus exposure and HLA in healthy donors. 60 Vbeta and 13 Jbeta primers were used in PCR. The table came from immunoSEQ multiplex PCR; TCRdb's copy has only in-frame clones and leaves some out. This table holds 100,000 to 150,000 clones, about 85% found once. Sequenced material: PBMCs. The receptors were sampled from a boy aged 5-17 years in good health and CMV-seronegative.

Concerning this clone itself: Different DNA sequences within this sample yield the same CDR3. The chain couples TRBV18 to TRBJ2-5; TRBD2 might be the D (5 bases). Trimming removed 0 bases from V and 5 bases from J, with 7 bases in between. CDR1 is KGHSH and CDR2 is LQKENI in the germline V gene. The CDR3 contains 13 residues. In DNA form, the CDR3 reads TGTGCCAGCTCACCACCGGCTAGCGAGACCCAGTACTTC. Its translation: CASSPPASETQYF.

The rearrangement links TRBV6-5 to TRBJ2-7, with D possibly matching TRBD1 (5 bases). The CDR3 has 14 amino acids. Germline V gives CDR1 MNHEY, CDR2 SVGAGI. V was trimmed by 6 bases and J by 3 bases, leaving 15 bases between them. CDR3 protein: CASRFRVGNYEQYF. CDR3 bases: TGTGCCAGCAGATTCAGGGTGGGGAACTACGAGCAGTACTTC.

The rearrangement uses TRBV2 and TRBJ1-4; TRBD1 is a possible D gene (6 bases). V was cut by 6 bases and J by 8 bases, with 10 bases left in between. The CDR3 spans 12 residues. Germline V gives CDR1 SNHLY, CDR2 FYNNEI. The CDR3 loop reads CASSSGTEKLFF. As DNA, the CDR3 is TGTGCCAGCAGCAGCGGGACAGAAAAACTGTTTTTT.

This chain joins TRBV12-1 and TRBJ2-7; the table's D gene call, TRBD2, was not cross checked with the DNA. TRBV12-1 is deemed a pseudogene. The CDR3 spans 15 residues. The CDR3 coding sequence is TGTGCCAGCAGCTTCCCAGGGACTAGCGAACTCGAGCAGTACTTC. This gives the protein CASSFPGTSELEQYF.

The chain joins TRBV4-2 to TRBJ2-3, with 8 bases identical to TRBD2. The germline V gene has CDR1 LGHNA and CDR2 YNFKEQ. The V and J ends lost 1 base and 1 base, in that order; junction bases with no gene match: 16. The CDR3 contains 20 residues. CDR3 nucleotides: TGTGCCAGCAGCCAAGTTGCCCTGACTAGCGCCCTTCGCCGCACAGATACGCAGTATTTT. It translates to CASSQVALTSALRRTDTQYF.

The rearrangement links TRBV27 to TRBJ2-3; D is perhaps TRBD1 (6 bases). CDR1 and CDR2 (germline): MNHEY, SMNVEV (reference sequence). V was trimmed by 4 bases and J by 1 base, leaving 15 bases between them. CDR3 length equals 16 residues. The CDR3 sequence: CASSWAGVEGTDTQYF. The CDR3 DNA reads as TGTGCCAGCAGTTGGGCAGGGGTTGAGGGCACAGATACGCAGTATTTT.

This rearrangement joins TRBV19 to TRBJ1-5; D ambiguous. Trimming left V 5 bases short and J 0 bases short, with 11 bases between. Germline values: CDR1 LNHDA, CDR2 SQIVND (reference sequence). The CDR3 sequence is 15 residues long. CDR3 DNA sequence: TGTGCCAGTAGTTCCCGCAGGTATAGCAATCAGCCCCAGCATTTT. Translating it yields CASSSRRYSNQPQHF.

The chain couples TRBV7-8 to TRBJ2-2; 8 nucleotides agree with TRBD2. The CDR3 runs to 17 residues. Germline-derived CDR1 and CDR2 are SGHVS and FQNEAQ. With 0 bases clipped from V and 1 base from J, the junction kept 4 bases outside the gene matches. This chain's CDR3 is CASSLALAGENTGELFF. CDR3 sequence (DNA): TGTGCCAGCAGCTTAGCCCTAGCGGGCGAGAACACCGGGGAGCTGTTTTTT.

The chain combines TRBV5-4 with TRBJ2-7; 7 nucleotides align to TRBD1. Germline lookup yields CDR1 SGHNT and CDR2 YYREEE (reference sequence). The V and J ends lost 4 bases and 7 bases, in that order; junction bases with no gene match: 8. This CDR3 comprises 13 residues. CDR3 bases: TGTGCCAGCAGCGCCACAGGGGTGGGAGAGCAGTACTTC. This sequence encodes CASSATGVGEQYF.

The J gene is TRBJ2-7, the V gene TRBV9; D not certain. The CDR3 sequence is 14 residues long. Germline V gene lookup returns CDR1 SGDLS and CDR2 YYNGEE. V lost 4 bases and J 3 bases, leaving 14 bases between the germline ends. This CDR3 is CASSPGAVDYEQYF. The DNA for the CDR3 is TGTGCCAGCAGCCCCGGAGCCGTTGACTACGAGCAGTACTTC.

The chain has TRBV6-5 and TRBJ2-2, with D unresolved. This CDR3 contains 13 residues. Per the germline V gene, CDR1 is MNHEY and CDR2 is SVGAGI. V gave up 6 bases and J gave up 5 bases, with 10 bases separating them. The CDR3 reads CASSSLVTGELFF. Written as DNA, the CDR3 is TGTGCCAGCAGCAGCCTAGTAACCGGGGAGCTGTTTTTT.

This chain joins TRBV5-4 and TRBJ2-1, with TRBD2 identical over 7 bases. V shed 0 bases, J shed 2 bases, and the junction held 5 bases outside the gene matches. This CDR3 spans 16 amino acids. Germline CDR1 and CDR2: SGHNT and YYREEE (reference sequence). Here the CDR3 reads CASSLVASGPYNEQFF. The CDR3 nucleotides are TGTGCCAGCAGCTTGGTGGCTAGCGGTCCCTACAATGAGCAGTTCTTC.

The gene calls are TRBV7-9 and TRBJ2-6, with 7 nucleotides matching TRBD2. Trimming at V came to 1 base and at J to 4 bases, leaving 7 bases not matched to a gene. The CDR3 has 17 amino acids. The germline CDR1 and CDR2 sequences are SEHNR and FQNEAQ (reference sequence). CDR3 bases: TGTGCCAGCAGCTTAGGGGTAGGGACTAACGGGGCCAACGTCCTGACTTTC. Translating gives CASSLGVGTNGANVLTF.

The V gene is TRBV5-4, the J gene TRBJ2-1; the D gene is possibly TRBD2 (5 bases). CDR3 length: 15 residues. The germline V gene encodes CDR1 SGHNT and CDR2 YYREEE (reference sequence). V was pared by 4 bases and J by 0 bases, with 11 bases between. The CDR3 loop reads CASSLTSDSYNEQFF. CDR3 DNA sequence: TGTGCCAGCAGCCTAACTAGTGACTCCTACAATGAGCAGTTCTTC.

The rearrangement links TRBV5-6 to TRBJ1-2, with 9 bases fitting TRBD1. CDR3 length equals 15 residues. CDR1 is SGHDT and CDR2 is YYEEEE in the germline V gene. The ends lost 0 bases at V and 6 bases at J; junction bases unmatched: 6. The CDR3 protein is CASSLANRGLHGYTF. The CDR3 region has the DNA TGTGCCAGCAGCTTGGCCAACAGGGGGCTTCATGGCTACACCTTC. Complete variable domain (other parts from reference TRBV5-6 and TRBJ1-2): DAGVTQSPTHLIKTRGQQVTLRCSPKSGHDTVSWYQQALGQGPQFIFQYYEEEERQRGNFPDRFSGHQFPNYSSELNVNALLLGDSALYLCASSLANRGLHGYTFGSGTRLTVV.

The table lists this clone with a count of one. CDR3 amino acids: CASSKEGVSTEAFF. The CDR3 nucleotides read TGTGCCAGCAGCAAAGAAGGGGTGTCCACTGAAGCTTTCTTT. The V call is TRBV21-1, the J call TRBJ1-1; the table assigns TRBD1, which was not confirmed against the DNA. TRBV21-1 is designated a pseudogene. The CDR3 extends over 14 amino acids.

The chain uses TRBV4-3 and TRBJ2-3, with D perhaps TRBD1 (6 bases). Trimming pared 1 base from V and 1 base from J, leaving 12 bases between. The CDR3 is 16 residues long. Germline-derived CDR1 and CDR2 are LGHNA and YSLEER. This CDR3 reads CASSQVFSGGTDTQYF. In DNA form, the CDR3 reads TGCGCCAGCAGCCAAGTCTTCTCAGGGGGCACAGATACGCAGTATTTT.

This rearrangement joins TRBV23-1 to TRBJ1-5; no clear D. Being an ORF, TRBV23-1 has a function that is uncertain. Deletions cut 3 bases from V and 5 bases from J, with 14 bases between. This CDR3 region has 15 residues. The CDR3 nucleotides are TGCGCCAGCAGTCACGTCGGTCAGGCCCATCAGCCCCAGCATTTT. This translates into CASSHVGQAHQPQHF.

This chain joins TRBV5-7 and TRBJ1-2; no clear D. TRBV5-7 is an open reading frame, and its role is uncertain. V was trimmed by 4 bases and J by 2 bases, leaving 21 bases between them. This CDR3 region has 17 residues. The CDR3 DNA reads TGTGCCAGCAGCGTATTATTTGAGGGCCCCCCCAACTATGGCTACACCTTC. Amino acid sequence: CASSVLFEGPPNYGYTF.

V and J are TRBV4-2 and TRBJ1-2; maybe TRBD1 (5 bases). Germline assignment: CDR1 LGHNA and CDR2 YNFKEQ. The germline V and J ends were trimmed by 2 bases and 4 bases, with 20 bases remaining between them. This CDR3 comprises 17 residues. CDR3 sequence reads: CASSQPQIDRSLYGYTF. Here the CDR3 DNA reads TGTGCCAGCAGCCAACCTCAAATAGACAGATCTCTCTATGGCTACACCTTC.

The V call is TRBV7-6, the J call TRBJ2-1; the D gene is possibly TRBD2 (6 bases). CDR1 and CDR2 (germline): SGHVS, FNYEAQ. V shed 3 bases and J shed 10 bases, with 16 bases lying between them. This CDR3 region has 14 residues. CDR3 sequence reads: CASSLGGVAREQFF. CDR3 bases: TGTGCCAGCAGCTTGGGCGGGGTCGCGCGGGAGCAGTTCTTC.

The V gene is TRBV5-6, the J gene TRBJ2-5; D is unresolved. The DNA end is more similar to TRBJ2-7, so the J call may be wrong. CDR3 length: 11 amino acids. In germline, CDR1 is SGHDT, CDR2 YYEEEE. The CDR3 DNA is TGTGCCAGCAGCTTCGACTACGAGCAGTACTTC. Translating gives CASSFDYEQYF.

This clone was seen only a few times. The chain is built from TRBV6-6 and TRBJ1-1; D gene unclear. The CDR3 contains 13 residues. The V end was cut by 6 bases, the J end by 7 bases, with 15 bases between. Germline CDR1 MNHNY, CDR2 SVGAGI (reference sequence). The CDR3 reads CASSSPRDFEAFF. CDR3 sequence (DNA): TGTGCCAGCAGCTCTCCCCGGGATTTTGAAGCTTTCTTT.

This chain links TRBV6-4 with TRBJ2-1; D possibly corresponds to TRBD2 (7 bases). The CDR3 is 14 residues long. Germline CDR1 MRHNA, CDR2 SNTAGT. Trimming left V 4 bases short and J 6 bases short, with 13 bases between. In DNA form, the CDR3 reads TGTGCCAGCAGTGTGGGGGGGCTTGCCAATGAGCAGTTCTTC. Translated: CASSVGGLANEQFF.

V usage is TRBV7-9 and J usage is TRBJ1-2; 9 nucleotides line up with TRBD1. This CDR3 contains 17 residues. Per the germline V gene, CDR1 is SEHNR and CDR2 is FQNEAQ (reference sequence). V lost 1 base, J lost 4 bases, and 10 bases stayed unmatched. CDR3 coding DNA: TGTGCCAGCAGCTTAGACTCTGGACAGGGGCCGGGCTATGGCTACACCTTC. Protein: CASSLDSGQGPGYGYTF.

This chain links TRBV5-1 with TRBJ1-2; D possibly corresponds to TRBD1 (6 bases). This CDR3 has 16 residues. Germline V lookup: CDR1 SGHRS, CDR2 YFSETQ. The V gene lost 4 bases and the J gene lost 0 bases, with 16 bases spanning the gap. CDR3 loop: CASSLHDGQSNYGYTF. CDR3 DNA: TGCGCCAGCAGCCTCCACGACGGACAGTCTAACTATGGCTACACCTTC.

V is TRBV9 and J is TRBJ1-1; 12 bases fit TRBD1. V gave up 4 bases and J gave up 6 bases; unmatched junction bases: 4. This CDR3 spans 14 amino acids. Germline V lookup: CDR1 SGDLS, CDR2 YYNGEE. CDR3 region: CASSTGQGASEAFF. The CDR3 bases are TGTGCCAGCAGCACGGGACAGGGGGCTTCTGAAGCTTTCTTT. Full variable domain (remainder filled in from reference TRBV9 and TRBJ1-1): DSGVTQTPKHLITATGQRVTLRCSPRSGDLSVYWYQQSLDQGLQFLIQYYNGEERAKGNILERFSAQQFPDLHSELNLSSLELGDSALYFCASSTGQGASEAFFGQGTRLTVV.